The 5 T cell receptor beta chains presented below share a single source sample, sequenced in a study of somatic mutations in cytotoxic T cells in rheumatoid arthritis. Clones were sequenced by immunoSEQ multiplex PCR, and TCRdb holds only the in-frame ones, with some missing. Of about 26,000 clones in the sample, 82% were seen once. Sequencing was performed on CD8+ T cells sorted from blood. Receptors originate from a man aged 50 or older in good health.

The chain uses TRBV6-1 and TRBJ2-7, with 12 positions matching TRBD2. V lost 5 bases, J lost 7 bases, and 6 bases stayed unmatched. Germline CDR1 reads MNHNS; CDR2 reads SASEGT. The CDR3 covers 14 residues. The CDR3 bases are TGTGCCAGCAGTTGGACTAGCGGGAAGGGGGAGCAGTACTTC. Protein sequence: CASSWTSGKGEQYF.

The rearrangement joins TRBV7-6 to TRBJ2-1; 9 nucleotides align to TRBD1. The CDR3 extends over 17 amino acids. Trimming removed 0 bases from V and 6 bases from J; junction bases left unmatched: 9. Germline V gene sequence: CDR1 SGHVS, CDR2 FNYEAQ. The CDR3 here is CASSLALVGTGSNEQFF. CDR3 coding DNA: TGTGCCAGCAGCTTAGCGCTCGTTGGGACAGGGTCCAATGAGCAGTTCTTC.

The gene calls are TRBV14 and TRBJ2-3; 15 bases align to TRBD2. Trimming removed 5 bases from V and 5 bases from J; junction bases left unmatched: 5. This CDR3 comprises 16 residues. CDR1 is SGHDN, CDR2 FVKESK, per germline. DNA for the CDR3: TGTGCCAGCAGCGGACTAGCGGGAGGGCCCAGAGATACGCAGTATTTT. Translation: CASSGLAGGPRDTQYF.

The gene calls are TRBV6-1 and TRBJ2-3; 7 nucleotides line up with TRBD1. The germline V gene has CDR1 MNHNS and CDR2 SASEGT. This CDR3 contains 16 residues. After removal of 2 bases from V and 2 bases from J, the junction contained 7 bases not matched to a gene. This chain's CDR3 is CASSEFSGQTTDTQYF. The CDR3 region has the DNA TGTGCCAGCAGTGAATTTTCGGGACAGACCACAGATACGCAGTATTTT.

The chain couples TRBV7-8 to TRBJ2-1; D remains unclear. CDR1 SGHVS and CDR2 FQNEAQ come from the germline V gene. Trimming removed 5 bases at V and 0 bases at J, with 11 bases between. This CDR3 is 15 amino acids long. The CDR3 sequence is CASSPPGSSYNEQFF. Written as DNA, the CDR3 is TGTGCCAGCAGCCCCCCGGGTAGCTCCTACAATGAGCAGTTCTTC.